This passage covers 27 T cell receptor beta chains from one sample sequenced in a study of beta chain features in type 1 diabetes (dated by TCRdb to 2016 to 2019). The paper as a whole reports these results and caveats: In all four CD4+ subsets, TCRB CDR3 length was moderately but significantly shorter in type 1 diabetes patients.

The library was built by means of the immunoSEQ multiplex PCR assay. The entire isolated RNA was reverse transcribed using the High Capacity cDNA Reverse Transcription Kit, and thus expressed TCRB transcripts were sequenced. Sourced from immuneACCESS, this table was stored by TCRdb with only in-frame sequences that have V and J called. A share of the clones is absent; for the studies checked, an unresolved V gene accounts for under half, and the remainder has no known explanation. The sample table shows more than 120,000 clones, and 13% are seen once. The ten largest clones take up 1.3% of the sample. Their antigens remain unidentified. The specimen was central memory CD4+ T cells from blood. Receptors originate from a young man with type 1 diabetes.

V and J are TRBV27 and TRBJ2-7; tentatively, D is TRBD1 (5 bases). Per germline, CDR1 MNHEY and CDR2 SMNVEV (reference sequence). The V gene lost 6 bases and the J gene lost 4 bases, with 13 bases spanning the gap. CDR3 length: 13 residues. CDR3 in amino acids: CASRQLGPYEQYF. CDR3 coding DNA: TGTGCCAGCAGGCAACTGGGGCCTTACGAGCAGTACTTC.

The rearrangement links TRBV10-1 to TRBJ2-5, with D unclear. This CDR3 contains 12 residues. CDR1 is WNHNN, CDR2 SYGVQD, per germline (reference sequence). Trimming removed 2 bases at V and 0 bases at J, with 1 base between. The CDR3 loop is CASSENQETQYF. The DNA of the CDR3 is TGCGCCAGCAGTGAGAACCAAGAGACCCAGTACTTC.

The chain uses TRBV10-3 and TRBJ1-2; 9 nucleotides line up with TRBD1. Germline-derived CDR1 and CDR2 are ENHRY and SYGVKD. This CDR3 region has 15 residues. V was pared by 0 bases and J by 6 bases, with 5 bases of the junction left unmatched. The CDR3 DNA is TGTGCCATCAGTGAGTCTTCGGGACAGGGTGATGGCTACACCTTC. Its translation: CAISESSGQGDGYTF.

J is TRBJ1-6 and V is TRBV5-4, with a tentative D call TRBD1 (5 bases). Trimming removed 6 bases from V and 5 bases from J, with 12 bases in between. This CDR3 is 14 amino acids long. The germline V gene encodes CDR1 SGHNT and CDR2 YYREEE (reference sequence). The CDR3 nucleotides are TGTGCCAGCACCATCCGGGGCGATAATTCACCCCTCCACTTT. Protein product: CASTIRGDNSPLHF.

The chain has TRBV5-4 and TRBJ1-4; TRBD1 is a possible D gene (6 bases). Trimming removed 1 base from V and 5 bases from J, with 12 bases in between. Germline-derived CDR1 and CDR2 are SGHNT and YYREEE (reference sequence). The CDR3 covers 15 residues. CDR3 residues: CASSLYKQGNEKLFF. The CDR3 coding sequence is TGTGCCAGCAGCTTGTACAAACAGGGAAATGAAAAACTGTTTTTT.

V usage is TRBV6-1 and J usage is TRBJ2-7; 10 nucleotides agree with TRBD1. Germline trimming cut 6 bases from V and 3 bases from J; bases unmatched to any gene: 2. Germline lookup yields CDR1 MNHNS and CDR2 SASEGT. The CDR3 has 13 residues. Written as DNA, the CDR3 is TGTGCCAGCAGGGGACAGGGGAACTACGAGCAGTACTTC. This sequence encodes CASRGQGNYEQYF.

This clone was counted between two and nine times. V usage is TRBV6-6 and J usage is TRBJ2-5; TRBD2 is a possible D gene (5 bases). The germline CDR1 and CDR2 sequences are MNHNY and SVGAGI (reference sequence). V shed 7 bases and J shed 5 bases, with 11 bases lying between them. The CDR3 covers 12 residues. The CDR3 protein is CASMGPGETQYF. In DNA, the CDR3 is TGTGCCAGCATGGGCCCGGGGGAGACCCAGTACTTC.

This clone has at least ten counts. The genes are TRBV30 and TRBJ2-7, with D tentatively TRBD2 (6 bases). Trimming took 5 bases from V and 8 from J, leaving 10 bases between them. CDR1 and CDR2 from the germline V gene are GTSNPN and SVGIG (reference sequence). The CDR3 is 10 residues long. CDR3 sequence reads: CAWGRDQQYF. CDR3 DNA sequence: TGTGCCTGGGGGCGGGACCAGCAGTACTTC.

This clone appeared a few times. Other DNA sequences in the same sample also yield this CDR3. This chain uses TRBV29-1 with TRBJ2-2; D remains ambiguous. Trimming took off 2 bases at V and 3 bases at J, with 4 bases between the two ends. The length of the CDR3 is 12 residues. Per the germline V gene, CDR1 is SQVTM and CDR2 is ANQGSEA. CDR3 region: CSVERHTGELFF. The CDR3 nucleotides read TGCAGCGTTGAAAGGCACACCGGGGAGCTGTTTTTT.

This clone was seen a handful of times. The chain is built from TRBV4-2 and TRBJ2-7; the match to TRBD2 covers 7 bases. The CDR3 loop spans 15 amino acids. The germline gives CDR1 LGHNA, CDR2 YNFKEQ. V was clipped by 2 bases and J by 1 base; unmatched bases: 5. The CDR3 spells CASSQQRGGSYEQYF. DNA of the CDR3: TGTGCCAGCAGCCAACAGCGGGGAGGTTCCTACGAGCAGTACTTC.

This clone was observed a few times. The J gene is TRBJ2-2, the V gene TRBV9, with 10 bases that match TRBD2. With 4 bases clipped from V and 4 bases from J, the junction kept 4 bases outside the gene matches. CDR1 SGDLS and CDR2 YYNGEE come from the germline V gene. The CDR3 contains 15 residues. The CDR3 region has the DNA TGTGCCAGCAGCACGGGACTAGCGCCCACCGGGGAGCTGTTTTTT. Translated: CASSTGLAPTGELFF. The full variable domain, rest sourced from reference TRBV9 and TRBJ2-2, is DSGVTQTPKHLITATGQRVTLRCSPRSGDLSVYWYQQSLDQGLQFLIQYYNGEERAKGNILERFSAQQFPDLHSELNLSSLELGDSALYFCASSTGLAPTGELFFGEGSRLTVL.

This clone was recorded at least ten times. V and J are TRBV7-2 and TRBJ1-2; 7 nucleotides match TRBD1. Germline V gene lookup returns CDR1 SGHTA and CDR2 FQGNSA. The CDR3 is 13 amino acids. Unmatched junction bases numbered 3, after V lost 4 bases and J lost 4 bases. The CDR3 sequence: CASSSPGGYGYTF. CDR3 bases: TGTGCCAGCAGCTCTCCAGGGGGCTATGGCTACACCTTC.

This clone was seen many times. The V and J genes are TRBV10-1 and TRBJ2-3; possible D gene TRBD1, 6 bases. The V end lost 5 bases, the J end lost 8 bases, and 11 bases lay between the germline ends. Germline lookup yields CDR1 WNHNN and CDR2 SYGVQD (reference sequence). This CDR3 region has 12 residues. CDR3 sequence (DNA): TGCGCCAGCAGTCCCGGGACAATTACGCAGTATTTT. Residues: CASSPGTITQYF.

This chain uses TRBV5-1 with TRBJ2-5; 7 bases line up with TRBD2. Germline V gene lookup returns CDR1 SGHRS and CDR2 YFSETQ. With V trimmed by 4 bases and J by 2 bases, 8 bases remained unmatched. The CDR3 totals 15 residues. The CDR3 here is CASSREAEQQETQYF. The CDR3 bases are TGCGCCAGCAGCCGGGAGGCGGAGCAGCAAGAGACCCAGTACTTC. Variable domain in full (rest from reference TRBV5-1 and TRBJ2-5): KAGVTQTPRYLIKTRGQQVTLSCSPISGHRSVSWYQQTPGQGLQFLFEYFSETQRNKGNFPGRFSGRQFSNSRSEMNVSTLELGDSALYLCASSREAEQQETQYFGPGTRLLVL.

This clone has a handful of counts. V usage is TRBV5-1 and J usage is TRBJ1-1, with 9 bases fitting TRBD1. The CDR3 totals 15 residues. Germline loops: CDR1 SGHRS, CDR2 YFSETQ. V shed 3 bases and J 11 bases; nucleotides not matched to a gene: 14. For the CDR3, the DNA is TGCGCCAGCAGCTCAGGACAGGGGACGACCGGGCAGGCTTTCTTT. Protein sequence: CASSSGQGTTGQAFF.

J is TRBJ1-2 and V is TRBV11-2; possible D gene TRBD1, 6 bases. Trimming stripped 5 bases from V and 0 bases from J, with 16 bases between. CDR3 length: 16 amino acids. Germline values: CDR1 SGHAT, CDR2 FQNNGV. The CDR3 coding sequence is TGTGCCAGCAGCCCCATGTGGGGGGGCTCTAACTATGGCTACACCTTC. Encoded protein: CASSPMWGGSNYGYTF.

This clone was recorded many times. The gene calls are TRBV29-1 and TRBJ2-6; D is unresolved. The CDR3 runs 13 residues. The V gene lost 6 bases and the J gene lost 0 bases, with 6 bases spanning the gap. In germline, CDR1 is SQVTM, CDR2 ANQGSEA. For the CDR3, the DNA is TGCAGCGTCCAAGTCTCTGGGGCCAACGTCCTGACTTTC. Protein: CSVQVSGANVLTF. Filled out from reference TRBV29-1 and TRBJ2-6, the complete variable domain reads SAVISQKPSRDICQRGTSLTIQCQVDSQVTMMFWYRQQPGQSLTLIATANQGSEATYESGFVIDKFPISRPNLTFSTLTVSNMSPEDSSIYLCSVQVSGANVLTFGAGSRLTVL.

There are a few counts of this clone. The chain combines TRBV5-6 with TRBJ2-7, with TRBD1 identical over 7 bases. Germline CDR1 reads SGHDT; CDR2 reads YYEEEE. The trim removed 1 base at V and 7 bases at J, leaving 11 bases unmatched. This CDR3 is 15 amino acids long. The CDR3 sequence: CASSLPGTVGGEQYF. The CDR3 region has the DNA TGTGCCAGCAGCTTGCCAGGGACAGTAGGGGGAGAGCAGTACTTC.

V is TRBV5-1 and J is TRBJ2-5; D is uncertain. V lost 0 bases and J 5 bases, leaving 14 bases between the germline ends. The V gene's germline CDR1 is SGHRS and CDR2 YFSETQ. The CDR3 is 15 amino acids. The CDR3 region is CASSLDTTPRETQYF. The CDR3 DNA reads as TGCGCCAGCAGCTTGGATACTACTCCCCGGGAGACCCAGTACTTC. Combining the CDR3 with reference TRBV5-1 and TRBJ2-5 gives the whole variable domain KAGVTQTPRYLIKTRGQQVTLSCSPISGHRSVSWYQQTPGQGLQFLFEYFSETQRNKGNFPGRFSGRQFSNSRSEMNVSTLELGDSALYLCASSLDTTPRETQYFGPGTRLLVL.

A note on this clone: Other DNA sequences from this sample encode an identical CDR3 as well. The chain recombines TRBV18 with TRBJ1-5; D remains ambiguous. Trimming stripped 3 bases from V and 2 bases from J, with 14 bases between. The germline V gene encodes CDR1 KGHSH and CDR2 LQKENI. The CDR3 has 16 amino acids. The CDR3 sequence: CASSPPAGGGNQPQHF. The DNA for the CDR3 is TGTGCCAGCTCACCGCCGGCGGGAGGTGGCAATCAGCCCCAGCATTTT.

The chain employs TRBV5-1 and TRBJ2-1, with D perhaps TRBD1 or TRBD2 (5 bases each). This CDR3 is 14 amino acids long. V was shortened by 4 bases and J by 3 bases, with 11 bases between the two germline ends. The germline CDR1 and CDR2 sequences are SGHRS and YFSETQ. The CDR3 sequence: CASSPGDLYNEQFF. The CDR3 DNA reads TGCGCCAGCAGCCCTGGGGACCTCTACAATGAGCAGTTCTTC.

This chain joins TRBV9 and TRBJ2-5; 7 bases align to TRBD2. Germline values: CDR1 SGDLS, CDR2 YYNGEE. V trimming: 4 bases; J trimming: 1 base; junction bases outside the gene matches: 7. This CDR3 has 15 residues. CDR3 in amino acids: CASSSSGRAQETQYF. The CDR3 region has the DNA TGTGCCAGCAGCTCTAGCGGTCGAGCCCAAGAGACCCAGTACTTC.

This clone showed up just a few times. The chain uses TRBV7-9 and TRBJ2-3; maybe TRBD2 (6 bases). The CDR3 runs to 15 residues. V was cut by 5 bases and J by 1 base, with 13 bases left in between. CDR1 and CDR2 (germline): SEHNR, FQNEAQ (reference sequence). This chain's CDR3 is CASSQRASGTDTQYF. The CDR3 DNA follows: TGTGCCAGCAGCCAGCGGGCATCGGGCACAGATACGCAGTATTTT.

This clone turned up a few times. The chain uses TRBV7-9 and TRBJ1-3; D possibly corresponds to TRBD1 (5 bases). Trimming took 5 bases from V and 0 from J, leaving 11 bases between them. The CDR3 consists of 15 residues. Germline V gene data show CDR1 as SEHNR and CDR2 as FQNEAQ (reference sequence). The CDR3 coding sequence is TGTGCCAGCAGCGCCGGGACTGCCTCTGGAAACACCATATATTTT. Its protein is CASSAGTASGNTIYF.

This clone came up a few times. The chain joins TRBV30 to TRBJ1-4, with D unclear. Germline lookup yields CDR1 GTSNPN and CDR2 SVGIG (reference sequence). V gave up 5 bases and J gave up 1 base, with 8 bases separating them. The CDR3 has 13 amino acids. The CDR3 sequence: CAWARGTNEKLFF. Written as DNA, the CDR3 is TGTGCCTGGGCCCGAGGAACTAATGAAAAACTGTTTTTT.

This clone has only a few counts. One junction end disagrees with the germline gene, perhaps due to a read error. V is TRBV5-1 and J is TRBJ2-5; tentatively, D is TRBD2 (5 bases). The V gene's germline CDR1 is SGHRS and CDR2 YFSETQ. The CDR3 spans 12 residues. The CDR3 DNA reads TGCGCCAGCAGCTTGGGGGGAGAGTCCCAGTACTTC. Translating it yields CASSLGGESQYF.

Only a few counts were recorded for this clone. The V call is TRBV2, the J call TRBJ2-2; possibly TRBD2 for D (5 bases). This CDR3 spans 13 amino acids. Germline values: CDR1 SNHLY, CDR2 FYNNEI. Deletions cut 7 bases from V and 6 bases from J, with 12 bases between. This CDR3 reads CASKLVGAGELFF. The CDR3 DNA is TGTGCCAGCAAACTAGTAGGTGCCGGGGAGCTGTTTTTT. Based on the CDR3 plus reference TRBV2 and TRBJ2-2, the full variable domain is EPEVTQTPSHQVTQMGQEVILRCVPISNHLYFYWYRQILGQKVEFLVSFYNNEISEKSEIFDDQFSVERPDGSNFTLKIRSTKLEDSAMYFCASKLVGAGELFFGEGSRLTVL.